One T cell receptor beta chain is described in this entry. Its target is not known. This entry belongs to a study of cytotoxic CD8 clonotypes in ibrutinib-treated CLL. About the research overall: The group held under twelve relapsed/refractory and roughly 14 treatment-naive patients, with roughly 17 IGHV unmutated. Study outcomes and limitations: Clonality rose at ibrutinib response and fell back toward baseline at progression.

V was shortened by 3 bases and J by 7 bases, with 16 bases between the two germline ends. From germline, CDR1 is SGHRS and CDR2 YFSETQ. The CDR3 spans 14 residues. Libraries were prepared by immunoSEQ multiplex PCR; TCRdb keeps only in-frame clonotypes and omits some of them. The sample has about 270,000 clones; less than 85% are singletons. This TCR derives from a human donor with chronic lymphocytic leukemia. The sample was PBMCs, taken at disease progression, from a patient treated with ibrutinib. The chain recombines TRBV5-1 with TRBJ2-5; perhaps D is TRBD1 or TRBD2 (5 bases each). The CDR3 region is CASSWDGPTSTQYF. In nucleotides, the CDR3 is TGCGCCAGCAGCTGGGACGGCCCGACTTCGACCCAGTACTTC.